Sequencing of this T cell receptor beta chain was carried out in a study of cytomegalovirus exposure and HLA in healthy donors. Study-level background: Of the donors genotyped, approximately 410 in all, 75% to 90% fell in the Caucasian-associated ancestry cluster.

Overall study results and limits: Association with HLA alleles at 0.05 false discovery rate was found for around 17,000 TCR beta sequences in a later analysis. The investigators catalogued 150 to 200 TCR beta chains as cytomegalovirus-associated. TCR beta V segments were, for the most part, productive about 87% or about 30% of the time in an earlier analysis.

A single count supports this clone. Antigen specificity is unknown. Germline assignment: CDR1 SGHTA and CDR2 FQGNSA. The CDR3 sequence is 15 residues long. V was trimmed by 3 bases and J by 0 bases, leaving 8 bases between them. Vbeta (60) and Jbeta (13) primers were used in the PCR. Clones were sequenced by immunoSEQ multiplex PCR, and TCRdb holds only the in-frame ones, with some missing. Among roughly 160,000 clones listed, more than 75% were seen once. Sequenced material: PBMCs. The V call is TRBV7-2, the J call TRBJ1-4; D ambiguous. The receptor comes from a man aged 18 to 30 in good health and CMV-seropositive. CDR3 amino acids: CASSFRQTTNEKLFF. For the CDR3, the DNA is TGTGCCAGCAGCTTCAGGCAAACAACTAATGAAAAACTGTTTTTT. Full variable domain (remainder filled in from reference TRBV7-2 and TRBJ1-4): GAGVSQSPSNKVTEKGKDVELRCDPISGHTALYWYRQSLGQGLEFLIYFQGNSAPDKSGLPSDRFSAERTGGSVSTLTIQRTQQEDSAVYLCASSFRQTTNEKLFFGSGTQLSVL.